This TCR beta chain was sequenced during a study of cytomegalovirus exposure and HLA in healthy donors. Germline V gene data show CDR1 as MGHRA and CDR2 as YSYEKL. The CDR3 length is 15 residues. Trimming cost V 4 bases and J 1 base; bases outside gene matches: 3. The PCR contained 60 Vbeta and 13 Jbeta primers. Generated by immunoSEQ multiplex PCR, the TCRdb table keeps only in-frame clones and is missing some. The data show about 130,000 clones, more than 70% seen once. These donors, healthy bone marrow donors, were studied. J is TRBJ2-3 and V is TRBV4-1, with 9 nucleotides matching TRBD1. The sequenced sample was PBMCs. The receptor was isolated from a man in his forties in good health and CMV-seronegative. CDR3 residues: CASSPDRGGTDTQYF. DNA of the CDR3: TGCGCCAGCAGCCCCGACAGGGGGGGCACAGATACGCAGTATTTT.